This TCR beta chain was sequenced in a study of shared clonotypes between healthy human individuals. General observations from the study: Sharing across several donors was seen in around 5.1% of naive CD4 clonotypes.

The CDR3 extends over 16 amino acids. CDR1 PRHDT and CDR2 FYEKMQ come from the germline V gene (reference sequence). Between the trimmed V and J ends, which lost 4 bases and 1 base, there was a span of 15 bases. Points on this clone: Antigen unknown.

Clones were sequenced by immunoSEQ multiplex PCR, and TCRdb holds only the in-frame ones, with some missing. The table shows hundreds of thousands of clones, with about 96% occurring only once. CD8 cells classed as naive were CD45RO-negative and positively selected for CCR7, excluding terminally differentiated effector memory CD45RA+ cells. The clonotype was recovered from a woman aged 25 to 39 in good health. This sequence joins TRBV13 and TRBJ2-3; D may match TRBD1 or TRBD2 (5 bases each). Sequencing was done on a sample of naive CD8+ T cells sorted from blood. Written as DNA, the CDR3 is TGTGCCAGCAGCTCTCGAGAGGGGCCTCGCACAGATACGCAGTATTTT. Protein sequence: CASSSREGPRTDTQYF.